This T cell receptor beta chain was found in a study of control samples from healthy donors and cancer patients. The assay was immunoSEQ multiplex PCR, and TCRdb's table has in-frame clones only and misses some. The top ten hold roughly 3.2% of the sample, which has about 120,000 clones, around 89% seen once. This CDR3 spans 15 amino acids. The germline gives CDR1 MNHEY, CDR2 SVGEGT. V lost 5 bases to trimming and J lost 0 bases, with 10 bases between them. Relative to its sample, this clone is medium-sized. The rearrangement joins TRBV6-2 or TRBV6-3 to TRBJ1-4; weak D call: TRBD1 (5 bases). This receptor was identified in a man aged 35-49 years in good health. Sequencing input: blood. CDR3: CASSTGTTTNEKLFF. Here the CDR3 DNA reads TGTGCCAGCAGTACCGGGACGACAACTAATGAAAAACTGTTTTTT.